This entry lists 30 T cell receptor beta chains sequenced from one sample in a study of blood T cell repertoires in COVID-19 (dated by TCRdb to about 2020). Library preparation used the immunoSEQ multiplex PCR assay. Drawn from immuneACCESS, this table holds only the in-frame rearrangements with V and J called that TCRdb kept. Clones are partly lost; checked studies trace under half to an unresolved V gene and leave the rest unexplained. The sample table contains 200,000 to 300,000 clones; only one count was recorded for around 90% of them. The ten largest account for about 7% of the sample. Sequenced material: peripheral blood. These receptors all come from a man aged 60-69 years who had recovered from COVID-19.

This chain joins TRBV2 and TRBJ2-1, with 11 positions matching TRBD1. This CDR3 spans 15 amino acids. Trimming at V came to 6 bases and at J to 6 bases, leaving 7 bases not matched to a gene. Germline V CDR1 and CDR2: SNHLY, FYNNEI. The CDR3 nucleotides read TGTGCCAGCAGCTTTCCGGGACAGGGGGGCAATGAGCAGTTCTTC. Protein sequence: CASSFPGQGGNEQFF.

This clone was detected only once. CDR3 coding DNA: TGTGCCAGCAGTAGGACTAGCGGGGGTCTGATCTACGAGCAGTACTTC. This gives the protein CASSRTSGGLIYEQYF. The J gene is TRBJ2-7, the V gene TRBV27; 13 nucleotides agree with TRBD2. V shed 5 bases, J shed 3 bases, and the junction held 7 bases outside the gene matches. The CDR3 extends over 16 amino acids. Germline-derived CDR1 and CDR2 are MNHEY and SMNVEV (reference sequence).

The chain couples TRBV30 to TRBJ1-4; 8 positions match TRBD1. V was pared by 2 bases and J by 5 bases, with 4 bases of the junction left unmatched. This CDR3 has 14 amino acids. Germline V lookup: CDR1 GTSNPN, CDR2 SVGIG (reference sequence). CDR3 sequence (DNA): TGTGCCTGGAGTCGCGACAGGGGAAATGAAAAACTGTTTTTT. It codes for CAWSRDRGNEKLFF.

This clone showed up just once. J is TRBJ2-2 and V is TRBV24-1; tentative D call: TRBD1 (6 bases). The CDR3 length is 15 residues. V lost 9 bases, J lost 4 bases, and 17 bases lay in between. Germline V gene data show CDR1 as KGHDR and CDR2 as SFDVKD. The CDR3 is CATQDRKRGTGELFF. The CDR3 bases are TGTGCCACCCAAGACAGGAAGAGGGGCACCGGGGAGCTGTTTTTT.

V and J are TRBV7-9 and TRBJ2-3; possibly TRBD1 for D (6 bases). Between the trimmed V and J ends, which lost 5 bases and 4 bases, there was a span of 19 bases. CDR3 length: 16 amino acids. The germline CDR1 and CDR2 sequences are SEHNR and FQNEAQ (reference sequence). The CDR3 spells CASSQLGAATPDTQYF. The CDR3 DNA sequence: TGTGCCAGCAGCCAACTGGGGGCCGCCACCCCAGATACGCAGTATTTT.

This sequence joins TRBV11-3 and TRBJ2-3; D not resolved. The CDR3 consists of 13 residues. Deletions cut 4 bases from V and 3 bases from J, with 8 bases between. Germline V gives CDR1 SGHNT, CDR2 YENEEA. The CDR3 nucleotides read TGTGCCAGCAGCTACTACTTTACAGATACGCAGTATTTT. Protein product: CASSYYFTDTQYF.

The chain carries TRBV4-1 and TRBJ2-3; no definite D call. The germline V gene has CDR1 MGHRA and CDR2 YSYEKL. V lost 4 bases and J 5 bases, leaving 7 bases between the germline ends. This CDR3 region has 12 residues. The CDR3 reads CASSRTGDTQYF. DNA for the CDR3: TGCGCCAGCAGCCGAACGGGAGATACGCAGTATTTT.

This clone was picked up a small number of times. The chain couples TRBV30 to TRBJ1-6; D is possibly TRBD1 (6 bases). There are 16 residues in the CDR3. V lost 4 bases to trimming and J lost 0 bases, with 13 bases between them. CDR1 GTSNPN and CDR2 SVGIG come from the germline V gene (reference sequence). The CDR3 loop is CAWTDSRSSYNSPLHF. DNA for the CDR3: TGTGCCTGGACGGACAGCCGGAGCTCCTATAATTCACCCCTCCACTTT.

The chain joins TRBV27 to TRBJ2-6, with D possibly matching TRBD2 (5 bases). The CDR3 loop spans 15 amino acids. V was shortened by 5 bases and J by 0 bases, with 8 bases between the two germline ends. CDR1 is MNHEY and CDR2 is SMNVEV in the germline V gene (reference sequence). The CDR3 coding sequence is TGTGCCAGCAGTGTCGGAGGCTCTGGGGCCAACGTCCTGACTTTC. Its protein is CASSVGGSGANVLTF.

The chain recombines TRBV5-1 with TRBJ1-1; 9 bases line up with TRBD1. V trimming: 4 bases; J trimming: 4 bases; junction bases outside the gene matches: 2. The germline gives CDR1 SGHRS, CDR2 YFSETQ. This CDR3 spans 13 amino acids. CDR3 DNA: TGCGCCAGCAGCACAGGGGGCCGCACTGAAGCTTTCTTT. This sequence encodes CASSTGGRTEAFF.

This chain links TRBV29-1 with TRBJ1-1, with 9 bases lining up with TRBD1. Germline V gives CDR1 SQVTM, CDR2 ANQGSEA. This CDR3 spans 13 amino acids. Trimming removed 6 bases from V and 7 bases from J; junction bases left unmatched: 9. CDR3 sequence (DNA): TGCAGCGTAATAACAGGGGGCGGAAGTGAAGCTTTCTTT. Translating it yields CSVITGGGSEAFF.

CDR3 protein: CASSPRSTRSYEQYF. CDR3 bases: TGTGCCAGCTCCCCCAGGTCGACAAGATCCTACGAGCAGTACTTC. The chain is built from TRBV18 and TRBJ2-7, with D hard to call. The V gene lost 6 bases and the J gene lost 1 base, with 16 bases spanning the gap. This CDR3 is built from 15 residues. The germline CDR1 and CDR2 sequences are KGHSH and LQKENI.

V is TRBV24-1 and J is TRBJ1-6; 9 positions match TRBD1. Germline V lookup: CDR1 KGHDR, CDR2 SFDVKD. CDR3 size: 14 residues. J lost 3 bases, V lost 12 bases, and 5 bases had no gene match. Here the CDR3 reads CAAQGQGYNSPLHF. The CDR3 nucleotides read TGTGCCGCGCAGGGACAGGGCTATAATTCACCCCTCCACTTT.

This chain connects TRBV11-2 to TRBJ2-7; no firm D call. Germline V lookup: CDR1 SGHAT, CDR2 FQNNGV. Trimming took off 5 bases at V and 2 bases at J, with 19 bases between the two ends. This CDR3 has 16 amino acids. CDR3 nucleotide sequence: TGTGCCAGCAGCCACCTGCAGGTCGCTTCCGCCTACGAGCAGTACTTC. It yields the protein CASSHLQVASAYEQYF. The whole variable domain, remainder taken from reference TRBV11-2 and TRBJ2-7, is EAGVAQSPRYKIIEKRQSVAFWCNPISGHATLYWYQQILGQGPKLLIQFQNNGVVDDSQLPKDRFSAERLKGVDSTLKIQPAKLEDSAVYLCASSHLQVASAYEQYFGPGTRLTVT.

This clone was counted between two and nine times. The chain employs TRBV5-1 and TRBJ1-3; D gene uncertain. In germline, CDR1 is SGHRS, CDR2 YFSETQ. CDR3 length equals 15 residues. Trimming stripped 8 bases from V and 4 bases from J, with 19 bases between. The CDR3 nucleotides read TGCGCCAGTATGCGGGAGGGAGCTTCGGGAAACACCATATATTTT. Translating it yields CASMREGASGNTIYF.

The V and J genes are TRBV24-1 and TRBJ1-2, with D unresolved. CDR1 and CDR2 from the germline V gene are KGHDR and SFDVKD. Trimming pared 0 bases from V and 8 bases from J, leaving 15 bases between. The CDR3 is made up of 15 amino acids. CDR3 sequence: CATSDLEPILWGYTF. The CDR3, as DNA: TGTGCCACCAGTGATTTGGAACCCATACTTTGGGGCTACACCTTC.

The J gene is TRBJ2-3, the V gene TRBV28; 13 bases match TRBD2. Germline V gives CDR1 MDHEN, CDR2 SYDVKM. CDR3 length equals 21 residues. Trimming at V came to 3 bases and at J to 1 base, leaving 16 bases not matched to a gene. The CDR3 region has the DNA TGTGCCAGCAGTTTGCCCCCCCTTACTAGCGGGGGGGCCGATCGCACAGATACGCAGTATTTT. Translation gives CASSLPPLTSGGADRTDTQYF.

This clone appeared once. The chain uses TRBV27 and TRBJ2-7; 9 positions agree with TRBD2. Unmatched junction bases numbered 10, after V lost 8 bases and J lost 5 bases. This CDR3 region has 14 residues. Germline loops: CDR1 MNHEY, CDR2 SMNVEV (reference sequence). The CDR3 reads CASHGGLAGNEQYF. The DNA of the CDR3 is TGTGCCAGCCATGGGGGGCTAGCGGGGAACGAGCAGTACTTC.

The chain couples TRBV19 to TRBJ1-2; weak D call: TRBD1 (5 bases). The CDR3 consists of 15 residues. Germline assignment: CDR1 LNHDA and CDR2 SQIVND (reference sequence). V was clipped by 6 bases and J by 5 bases, with 19 bases between them. The CDR3 DNA reads as TGTGCCAGTAGCCGGGGGGGGTACGTTGGGTATGGCTACACCTTC. The encoded protein is CASSRGGYVGYGYTF.

The V and J genes are TRBV12-5 and TRBJ2-3; D may be TRBD2 (6 bases). The CDR3 has 13 amino acids. V was cut by 2 bases and J by 10 bases, with 13 bases left in between. Germline V gene sequence: CDR1 LGHNT, CDR2 FRNRAP. The CDR3 nucleotides read TGTGCTAGTGGTTTGATTAGCGGAGGGCCGCAGTATTTT. Translating it yields CASGLISGGPQYF. Drawing the rest from reference TRBV12-5 and TRBJ2-3, the complete variable domain is DARVTQTPRHKVTEMGQEVTMRCQPILGHNTVFWYRQTMMQGLELLAYFRNRAPLDDSGMPKDRFSAEMPDATLATLKIQPSEPRDSAVYFCASGLISGGPQYFGPGTRLTVL.

The rearrangement links TRBV5-4 to TRBJ2-2, with D perhaps matching TRBD2 (6 bases). CDR1 SGHNT and CDR2 YYREEE come from the germline V gene (reference sequence). The CDR3 covers 16 residues. V was pared by 4 bases and J by 1 base, with 14 bases between. The CDR3 nucleotides read TGTGCCAGCAGCACAGTCAGCGGGTGGAACACCGGGGAGCTGTTTTTT. Its protein product is CASSTVSGWNTGELFF.

This clone appeared a few times. The chain is built from TRBV3-1 (or the pseudogene TRBV3-2) and TRBJ1-5; 8 bases are a match to TRBD1. There are 15 residues in the CDR3. Germline trimming cut 1 base from V and 11 bases from J; bases unmatched to any gene: 10. Germline CDR1 LGHDT, CDR2 YNNKEL (reference sequence). The CDR3 region is CASSQAAGGGGTQHF. The CDR3 bases are TGTGCCAGCAGCCAAGCCGCAGGGGGCGGAGGGACCCAGCATTTT.

V and J are TRBV25-1 and TRBJ2-1, with TRBD1 identical over 7 bases. Trimming cost V 3 bases and J 7 bases; bases outside gene matches: 9. CDR1 MGHDK and CDR2 SYGVNS come from the germline V gene. This CDR3 is 15 amino acids long. In DNA, the CDR3 is TGTGCCAGCAGTGATCCGGGACAGACTCGGAATGAGCAGTTCTTC. Translated, it gives CASSDPGQTRNEQFF. Full variable domain (remainder filled in from reference TRBV25-1 and TRBJ2-1): EADIYQTPRYLVIGTGKKITLECSQTMGHDKMYWYQQDPGMELHLIHYSYGVNSTEKGDLSSESTVSRIRTEHFPLTLESARPSHTSQYLCASSDPGQTRNEQFFGPGTRLTVL.

This rearrangement joins TRBV2 to TRBJ2-2; 10 nucleotides align to TRBD1. J lost 0 bases, V lost 5 bases, and 6 bases had no gene match. The germline CDR1 and CDR2 sequences are SNHLY and FYNNEI. The CDR3 covers 17 residues. CDR3 protein: CASSSDRGLSNTGELFF. CDR3 nucleotide sequence: TGTGCCAGCAGTTCAGACAGGGGGCTATCGAACACCGGGGAGCTGTTTTTT.

The chain couples TRBV5-1 to TRBJ2-4; 7 nucleotides match TRBD1. Trimming at V came to 3 bases and at J to 6 bases, leaving 12 bases not matched to a gene. The CDR3 extends over 16 amino acids. Germline V gives CDR1 SGHRS, CDR2 YFSETQ. The CDR3 DNA is TGCGCCAGCAGCTCAGGGGCCGACAGGGTAGCAAACATTCAGTACTTC. It specifies CASSSGADRVANIQYF.

This sequence joins TRBV15 and TRBJ1-1; maybe TRBD1 (5 bases). Germline V lookup: CDR1 LNHNV, CDR2 YYDKDF (reference sequence). With 3 bases removed from V and 5 bases from J, the gap between germline ends came to 10 bases. CDR3 length: 13 amino acids. CDR3 region: CATSRLGGTEAFF. CDR3 coding DNA: TGTGCCACCAGCAGGTTGGGGGGAACTGAAGCTTTCTTT. Complete variable domain (other parts from reference TRBV15 and TRBJ1-1): DAMVIQNPRYQVTQFGKPVTLSCSQTLNHNVMYWYQQKSSQAPKLLFHYYDKDFNNEADTPDNFQSRRPNTSFCFLDIRSPGLGDTAMYLCATSRLGGTEAFFGQGTRLTVV.

In this sample, this clone turned up a few times. Different DNA sequences within this sample yield the same CDR3. The chain carries TRBV2 and TRBJ1-5, with D uncertain. The CDR3 is 13 residues long. Trimming pared 0 bases from V and 9 bases from J, leaving 9 bases between. Germline V gene data show CDR1 as SNHLY and CDR2 as FYNNEI. CDR3 in DNA: TGTGCCAGCAGTGAAGCCCTGCGACTGCCCCAGCATTTT. This gives the protein CASSEALRLPQHF.

The CDR3 nucleotides read TGCGCCAGCAGGGCGGCGGGAGATAGGAGTGAGGAGACCCAGTACTTC. It specifies CASRAAGDRSEETQYF. The rearrangement links TRBV5-1 to TRBJ2-5, with 7 bases aligning to TRBD2. J lost 5 bases, V lost 5 bases, and 15 bases had no gene match. The germline V gene encodes CDR1 SGHRS and CDR2 YFSETQ. There are 16 residues in the CDR3.

The chain links TRBV5-4 to TRBJ1-2, with a possible D match to TRBD1 (6 bases). V was trimmed by 1 base and J by 9 bases, leaving 16 bases between them. CDR3 size: 14 residues. From germline, CDR1 is SGHNT and CDR2 YYREEE (reference sequence). The CDR3 DNA reads TGTGCCAGCAGCTTGACGGGGGGCGGTCGGCGCTACACCTTC. This encodes CASSLTGGGRRYTF.

The chain couples TRBV6-6 to TRBJ2-7, with TRBD1 identical over 9 bases. Looked up from germline, CDR1 is MNHNY and CDR2 is SVGAGI (reference sequence). The V gene end was trimmed by 6 bases and the J gene end by 5 bases; junction bases not matched to a gene: 11. The CDR3 is 15 amino acids. The CDR3 is CASRARQGESNEQYF. CDR3 nucleotide sequence: TGTGCCAGCAGGGCTCGACAGGGGGAGTCCAACGAGCAGTACTTC.